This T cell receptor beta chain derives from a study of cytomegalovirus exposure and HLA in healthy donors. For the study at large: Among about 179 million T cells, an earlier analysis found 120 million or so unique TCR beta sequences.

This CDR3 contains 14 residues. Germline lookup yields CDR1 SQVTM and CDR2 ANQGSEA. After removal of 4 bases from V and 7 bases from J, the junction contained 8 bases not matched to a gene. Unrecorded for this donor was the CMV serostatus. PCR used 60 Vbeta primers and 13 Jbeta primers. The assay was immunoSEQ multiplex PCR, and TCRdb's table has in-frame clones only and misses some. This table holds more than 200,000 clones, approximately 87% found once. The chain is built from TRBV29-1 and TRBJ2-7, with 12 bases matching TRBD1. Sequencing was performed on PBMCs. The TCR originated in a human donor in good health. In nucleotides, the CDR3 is TGCAGCGTTGGGGGACAGGGGGCTTTGGTAGAGCAGTACTTC. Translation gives CSVGGQGALVEQYF.